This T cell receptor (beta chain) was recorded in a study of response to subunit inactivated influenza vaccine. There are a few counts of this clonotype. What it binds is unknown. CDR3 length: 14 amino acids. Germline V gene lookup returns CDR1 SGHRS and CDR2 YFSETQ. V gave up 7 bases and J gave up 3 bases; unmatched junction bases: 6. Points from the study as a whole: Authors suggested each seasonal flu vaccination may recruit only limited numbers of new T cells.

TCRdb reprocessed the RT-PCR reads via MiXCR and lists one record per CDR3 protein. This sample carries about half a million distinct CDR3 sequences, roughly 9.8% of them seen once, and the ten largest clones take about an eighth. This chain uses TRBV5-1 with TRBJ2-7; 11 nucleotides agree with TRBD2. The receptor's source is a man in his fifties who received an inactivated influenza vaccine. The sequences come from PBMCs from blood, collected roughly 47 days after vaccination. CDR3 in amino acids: CASGSGTSGYEQYF. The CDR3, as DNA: TGCGCCAGCGGGTCCGGGACTAGCGGCTACGAGCAGTACTTC.